The text below deals with one T cell receptor (beta chain). CDR1 and CDR2 from the germline V gene are SQVTM and ANQGSEA. The CDR3 runs to 14 residues. The sample is drawn from a study of blood T cells in healthy people across ages. Next came a second PCR, run for about 6 to 12 cycles, which used a sample-barcoded 5' primer along with a J-beta primer mix. One entry per CDR3 protein results from TCRdb running MiXCR on the 5' RACE reads. This sample carries about 930,000 distinct CDR3 sequences, 25% to 30% of them seen once, and the ten largest clones take about 10%. These data also formed part of another study, on T cells of mothers and their children.

The chain uses TRBV29-1 and TRBJ2-1, with unresolved D. The DNA end is more similar to TRBJ2-7, so the J call may be wrong. The sequencing sample was made of blood. The receptor was derived from a woman aged 40 to 50 in good health. Here the CDR3 reads CSVEDQNRHNEQYF. The CDR3 coding sequence is TGCAGCGTTGAAGATCAAAACCGTCACAATGAGCAGTACTTC.